One sample yielded the 20 T cell receptor beta chains listed below, sequenced in a study of brain T cells in children with intractable seizures. The assay was immunoSEQ multiplex PCR, and TCRdb's table has in-frame clones only and misses some. Of roughly 9,500 clones in the sample, roughly 65% are singletons; the top ten hold less than 20%. Surgery cases with the highest brain T cell transcript signatures were chosen for sequencing. The starting material was resected brain tissue, obtained at surgery. The receptors stem from a girl aged 2-10 years with tuberous sclerosis and intractable seizures.

This clone came up a few times. This chain joins TRBV4-2 and TRBJ1-1; TRBD1 might be the D (5 bases). The length of the CDR3 is 16 residues. V lost 3 bases to trimming and J lost 1 base, with 15 bases between them. CDR1 and CDR2 (germline): LGHNA, YNFKEQ. Here the CDR3 DNA reads TGTGCCAGCAGCCAGGGGCACCTAAGTAAGAACACTGAAGCTTTCTTT. Translated: CASSQGHLSKNTEAFF.

V is TRBV3-1 (or the pseudogene TRBV3-2) and J is TRBJ2-3; no clear D. V lost 1 base to trimming and J lost 13 bases, with 15 bases between them. Looked up from germline, CDR1 is LGHDT and CDR2 is YNNKEL (reference sequence). The CDR3 is made up of 13 amino acids. The CDR3 nucleotides read TGTGCCAGCAGCCAAGCTCCTCGCCCCCCTGAGTATTTT. This encodes CASSQAPRPPEYF.

The genes are TRBV6-1 and TRBJ2-3; 11 nucleotides agree with TRBD2. This CDR3 spans 15 amino acids. Germline V gene sequence: CDR1 MNHNS, CDR2 SASEGT. The V gene end was trimmed by 2 bases and the J gene end by 6 bases; junction bases not matched to a gene: 4. For the CDR3, the DNA is TGTGCCAGCAGTGAACTAGCGGGGGGATCGGATACGCAGTATTTT. Its protein product is CASSELAGGSDTQYF.

The chain has TRBV2 and TRBJ2-7, with D uncertain. This CDR3 contains 14 residues. V was cut by 8 bases and J by 3 bases, with 17 bases left in between. Germline values: CDR1 SNHLY, CDR2 FYNNEI. CDR3 region: CASRVSVGHYEQYV. The CDR3 nucleotides read TGTGCCAGCCGCGTATCAGTCGGGCACTACGAGCAGTACGTC.

CDR3 loop: CASSPGLAGGLLETQYF. DNA for the CDR3: TGTGCCAGCAGCCCGGGACTAGCGGGGGGGCTGCTAGAGACCCAGTACTTC. The V and J genes are TRBV9 and TRBJ2-5, with 16 nucleotides matching TRBD2. In germline, CDR1 is SGDLS, CDR2 YYNGEE. There are 17 residues in the CDR3. V was clipped by 4 bases and J by 4 bases; unmatched bases: 7.

This clone has more than one count but fewer than ten. The chain is built from TRBV5-1 and TRBJ2-5; 11 nucleotides align to TRBD1. With V trimmed by 4 bases and J by 2 bases, 4 bases remained unmatched. Germline assignment: CDR1 SGHRS and CDR2 YFSETQ. The CDR3 is made up of 15 amino acids. CDR3 bases: TGCGCCAGCAGCCCCGGGACAGGGGGACAAGAGACCCAGTACTTC. This codes for CASSPGTGGQETQYF.

The gene calls are TRBV19 and TRBJ2-7, with D possibly being TRBD1 (5 bases). CDR1 is LNHDA, CDR2 SQIVND, per germline (reference sequence). V shed 4 bases and J shed 0 bases, with 7 bases lying between them. CDR3 length: 13 amino acids. This CDR3 is CASSTDTSYEQYF. The CDR3 region has the DNA TGTGCCAGTAGTACGGACACCTCCTACGAGCAGTACTTC.

This chain connects TRBV4-1 to TRBJ2-5; no reliable D call. Trimming pared 1 base from V and 5 bases from J, leaving 11 bases between. CDR1 and CDR2 from the germline V gene are MGHRA and YSYEKL. The CDR3 is 14 residues long. Here the CDR3 DNA reads TGCGCCAGCAGCCAAGTTCAGGTTTTGGAGACCCAGTACTTC. It specifies CASSQVQVLETQYF.

In this sample, this clone turned up once. This chain connects TRBV24-1 to TRBJ2-2; possibly TRBD2 for D (5 bases). Looked up from germline, CDR1 is KGHDR and CDR2 is SFDVKD. The CDR3 is 14 amino acids. Trimming removed 6 bases at V and 4 bases at J, with 11 bases between. CDR3 amino acids: CATSMGVGTGELFF. The CDR3 DNA is TGTGCCACCAGTATGGGAGTCGGCACCGGGGAGCTGTTTTTT.

Only a few counts were recorded for this clone. The chain links TRBV13 to TRBJ1-4, with TRBD1 identical over 7 bases. The length of the CDR3 is 14 residues. Germline V lookup: CDR1 PRHDT, CDR2 FYEKMQ (reference sequence). J gave up 5 bases and V 3 bases, and 3 bases lay outside the gene matches. In DNA, the CDR3 is TGTGCCAGCAGCTTGGGACAGATAAATGAAAAACTGTTTTTT. This translates into CASSLGQINEKLFF.

The V and J genes are TRBV6-1 and TRBJ2-6, with D uncertain. This CDR3 has 17 residues. Trimming shortened V by 2 bases and J by 12 bases, and 23 bases separated the two germline ends. CDR1 is MNHNS, CDR2 SASEGT, per germline. The chain's CDR3 is CASSENLIPSPKFVLTF. The CDR3 DNA reads TGTGCCAGCAGTGAAAATCTGATACCCTCTCCGAAATTCGTCCTGACTTTC.

This chain connects TRBV10-3 to TRBJ2-3; the D is unclear. Trimming pared 6 bases from V and 2 bases from J, leaving 3 bases between. This CDR3 is 11 amino acids long. CDR1 and CDR2 from the germline V gene are ENHRY and SYGVKD. CDR3 sequence: CAISNTDTQYF. DNA of the CDR3: TGTGCCATCAGCAACACAGATACGCAGTATTTT.

The chain employs TRBV4-1 and TRBJ1-4; D not certain. Looked up from germline, CDR1 is MGHRA and CDR2 is YSYEKL. The length of the CDR3 is 14 residues. Between the trimmed V and J ends, which lost 4 bases and 5 bases, there was a span of 11 bases. The CDR3 spells CASSLEGGNEKLFF. The CDR3 DNA reads TGCGCCAGCAGCCTGGAGGGTGGCAATGAAAAACTGTTTTTT.

The chain carries TRBV30 and TRBJ1-1; the match to TRBD1 covers 9 bases. Germline V lookup: CDR1 GTSNPN, CDR2 SVGIG (reference sequence). V was pared by 0 bases and J by 3 bases, with 2 bases of the junction left unmatched. The CDR3 is 14 amino acids. The CDR3 bases are TGTGCCTGGAGTGTAGGGACAGGGCACACTGAAGCTTTCTTT. As protein: CAWSVGTGHTEAFF.

There are a few counts of this clone. The chain couples TRBV7-9 to TRBJ1-6; D is unresolved. The CDR3 extends over 14 amino acids. Trimming pared 3 bases from V and 7 bases from J, leaving 10 bases between. Germline-derived CDR1 and CDR2 are SEHNR and FQNEAQ (reference sequence). In DNA, the CDR3 is TGTGCCAGCAGCTTTTCCCTCTCAAATTCACCCCTCCACTTT. Protein sequence: CASSFSLSNSPLHF.

V and J are TRBV24-1 and TRBJ2-3; no reliable D call. The CDR3 length is 14 residues. The V end was cut by 0 bases, the J end by 4 bases, with 7 bases between. Germline V gives CDR1 KGHDR, CDR2 SFDVKD. In DNA, the CDR3 is TGTGCCACCAGTGATTTGGGGCTCCCAGATACGCAGTATTTT. Translated, it gives CATSDLGLPDTQYF.

Judged by abundance, this clone is medium-sized. The sample contains more than one DNA sequence encoding this CDR3. The chain employs TRBV9 and TRBJ2-2; D is uncertain. CDR1 and CDR2 (germline): SGDLS, YYNGEE. Trimming shortened V by 2 bases and J by 5 bases, and 7 bases separated the two germline ends. This CDR3 spans 13 amino acids. CDR3 in DNA: TGTGCCAGCAGCGTCGACGGGACCGGGGAGCTGTTTTTT. This translates into CASSVDGTGELFF. Full variable domain (rest looked up from reference TRBV9 and TRBJ2-2): DSGVTQTPKHLITATGQRVTLRCSPRSGDLSVYWYQQSLDQGLQFLIQYYNGEERAKGNILERFSAQQFPDLHSELNLSSLELGDSALYFCASSVDGTGELFFGEGSRLTVL.

This clone is medium-sized within its sample. The chain couples TRBV29-1 to TRBJ2-5; TRBD2 matches at 8 bases. The CDR3 has 13 residues. Germline V gene lookup returns CDR1 SQVTM and CDR2 ANQGSEA. Trimming at V came to 7 bases and at J to 1 base, leaving 5 bases not matched to a gene. The CDR3 loop reads CSGAGAIQETQYF. In DNA form, the CDR3 reads TGCAGCGGAGCGGGGGCTATCCAAGAGACCCAGTACTTC.

This clone was observed a few times. V is TRBV7-8 and J is TRBJ2-1, with 10 bases identical to TRBD2. CDR1 SGHVS and CDR2 FQNEAQ come from the germline V gene. V lost 4 bases, J lost 8 bases, and 5 bases stayed unmatched. The CDR3 extends over 14 amino acids. For the CDR3, the DNA is TGTGCCAGCAGCTCAGCGGGGGGGCTCGATGAGCAGTTCTTC. Protein: CASSSAGGLDEQFF.

The chain recombines TRBV11-2 with TRBJ1-1; 12 bases line up with TRBD1. The CDR3 is 16 residues long. With 6 bases clipped from V and 5 bases from J, the junction kept 10 bases outside the gene matches. In germline, CDR1 is SGHAT, CDR2 FQNNGV. CDR3 coding DNA: TGTGCCAGCAGTCGAGGGGACAGGGGGCTTTGGACTGAAGCTTTCTTT. Translation gives CASSRGDRGLWTEAFF.